Sequencing of this T cell receptor beta chain was carried out in a study of shared clonotypes between healthy human individuals. On this clone itself: Antigen specificity is unknown.

The table came from immunoSEQ multiplex PCR; TCRdb's copy has only in-frame clones and leaves some out. The sample has roughly 2 million clones, about 95% seen once; the top ten hold 0.85% to 1.2%. Naive CD8 cells comprised CD45RO-negative, CCR7-positively selected cells, excluding terminally differentiated effector memory CD45RA+ cells. Study results and limitations: Naive CD4 clonotypes were shared across a handful of donors at roughly 5%.

The sequence came from a man aged 18 to 30 in good health. Sequencing used naive CD8+ T cells sorted from blood.

The CDR3 nucleotides are TGTGCCAGCAGCTTGGAGGGACTAGTCGTCTCCTACGAGCAGTACTTC. This sequence encodes CASSLEGLVVSYEQYF. The chain links TRBV5-5 to TRBJ2-7, with TRBD2 matching over 8 bases. The length of the CDR3 is 16 residues. Trimming at V came to 0 bases and at J to 0 bases, leaving 5 bases not matched to a gene. Germline V CDR1 and CDR2: SGHKS, YYEKEE (reference sequence).